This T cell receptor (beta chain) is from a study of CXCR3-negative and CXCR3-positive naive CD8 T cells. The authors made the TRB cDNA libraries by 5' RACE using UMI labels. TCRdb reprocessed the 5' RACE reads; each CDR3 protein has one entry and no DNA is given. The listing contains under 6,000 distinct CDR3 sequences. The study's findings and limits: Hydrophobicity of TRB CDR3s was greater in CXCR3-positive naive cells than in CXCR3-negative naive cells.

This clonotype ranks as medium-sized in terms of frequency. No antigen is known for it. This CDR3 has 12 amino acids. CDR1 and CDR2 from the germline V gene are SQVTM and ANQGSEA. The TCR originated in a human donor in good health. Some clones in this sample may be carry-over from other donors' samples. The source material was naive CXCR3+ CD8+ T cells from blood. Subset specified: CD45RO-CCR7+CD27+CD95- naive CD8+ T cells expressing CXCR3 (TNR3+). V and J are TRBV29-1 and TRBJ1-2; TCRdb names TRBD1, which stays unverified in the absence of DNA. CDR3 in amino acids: CSVEAGSYGYTF.